This T cell receptor beta chain emerged from a study of T cells in Graves' hyperthyroidism and ophthalmopathy. Whole-study results and caveats: Most clonotypes that expanded in the thyroid above 0.001 also showed up in blood.

Amplified regions were TCR beta CDR3 sequences from RNA transcripts. Using the HTBI primer set, a first-round RT-PCR was run on the TCR CDR3. MiXCR, run by TCRdb on the multiplex PCR reads, gives a single entry per CDR3 protein. The sample gives fewer than 550,000 distinct CDR3 sequences, approximately 24% of which show up once; about 11% is in the top ten. This clonotype was counted between two and nine times. The antigen is not known. Uncontrolled infection, other autoimmune disease, pregnancy and lactation each barred patients from inclusion. Diagnosing involved the use of clinical symptoms, serum thyroxine and TRAb, thyroid ultrasound and orbital computed tomography. The germline V and J ends were trimmed by 6 bases and 0 bases, with 12 bases remaining between them. CDR1 is SEHNR, CDR2 FQNEAQ, per germline (reference sequence). This CDR3 comprises 15 residues.

The gene calls are TRBV7-9 and TRBJ1-3; D ambiguous. This TCR was sampled from a woman aged 25-40 years with Graves' ophthalmopathy. Sequencing used blood. The chain's CDR3 is CASRGPLSSGNTIYF. As DNA, the CDR3 is TGTGCCAGCAGAGGACCGCTGAGCTCTGGAAACACCATATATTTT.